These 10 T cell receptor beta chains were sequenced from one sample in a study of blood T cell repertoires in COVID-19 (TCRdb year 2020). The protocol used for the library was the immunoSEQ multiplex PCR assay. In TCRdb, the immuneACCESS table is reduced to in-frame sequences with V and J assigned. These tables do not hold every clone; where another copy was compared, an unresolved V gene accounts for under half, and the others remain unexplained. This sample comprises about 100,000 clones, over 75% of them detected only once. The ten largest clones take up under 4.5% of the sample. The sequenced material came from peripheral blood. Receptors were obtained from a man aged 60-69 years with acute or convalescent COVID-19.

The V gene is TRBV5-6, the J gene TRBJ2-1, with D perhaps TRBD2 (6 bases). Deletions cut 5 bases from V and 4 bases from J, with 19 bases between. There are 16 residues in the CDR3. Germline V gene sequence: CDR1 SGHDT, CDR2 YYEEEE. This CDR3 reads CASSTSFSGNYNEQFF. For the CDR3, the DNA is TGTGCCAGCAGTACTTCTTTTAGCGGCAATTACAATGAGCAGTTCTTC.

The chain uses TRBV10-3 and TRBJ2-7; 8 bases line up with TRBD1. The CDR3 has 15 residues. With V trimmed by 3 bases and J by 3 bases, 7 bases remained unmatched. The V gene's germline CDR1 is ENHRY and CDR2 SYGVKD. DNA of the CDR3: TGTGCCATCAGTGACAGAGTCGGACAGGGCTACGAGCAGTACTTC. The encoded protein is CAISDRVGQGYEQYF.

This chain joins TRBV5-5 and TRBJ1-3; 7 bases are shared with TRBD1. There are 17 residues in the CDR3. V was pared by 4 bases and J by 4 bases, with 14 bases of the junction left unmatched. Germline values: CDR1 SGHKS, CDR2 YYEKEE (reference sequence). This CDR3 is CASSPGSGGYGGNTIYF. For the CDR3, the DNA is TGTGCCAGCAGCCCTGGTTCAGGGGGTTATGGAGGAAACACCATATATTTT.

Here the CDR3 reads CASSKTSPGELFF. The CDR3 nucleotides are TGTGCCAGCAGCAAGACAAGCCCCGGGGAGCTGTTTTTT. The chain carries TRBV12-3 or TRBV12-4 and TRBJ2-2; D uncertain. This CDR3 is 13 amino acids long. V shed 6 bases and J shed 6 bases, with 11 bases lying between them.

The CDR3 sequence is CASSLAGGVDTGELFF. The CDR3 region has the DNA TGCGCCAGCAGCTTGGCAGGGGGCGTGGACACCGGGGAGCTGTTTTTT. The chain is built from TRBV5-1 and TRBJ2-2; 8 nucleotides agree with TRBD1. Losses at the gene ends were 0 bases for V and 3 bases for J; bases not matched to a gene: 4. CDR1 is SGHRS and CDR2 is YFSETQ in the germline V gene. The CDR3 sequence is 16 residues long.

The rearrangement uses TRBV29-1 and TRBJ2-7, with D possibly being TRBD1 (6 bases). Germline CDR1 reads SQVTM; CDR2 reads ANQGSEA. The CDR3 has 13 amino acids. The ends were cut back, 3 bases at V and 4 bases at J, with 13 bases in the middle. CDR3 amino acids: CSVEAGAAYEQYF. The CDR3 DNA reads TGCAGCGTTGAGGCAGGGGCAGCATACGAGCAGTACTTC.

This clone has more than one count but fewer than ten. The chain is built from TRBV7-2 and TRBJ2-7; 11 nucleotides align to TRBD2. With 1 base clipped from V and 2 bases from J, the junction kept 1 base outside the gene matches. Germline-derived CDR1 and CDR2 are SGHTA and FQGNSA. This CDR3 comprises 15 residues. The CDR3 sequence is CASSLVLAGAYEQYF. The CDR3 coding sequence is TGTGCCAGCAGCTTAGTACTAGCGGGAGCCTACGAGCAGTACTTC.

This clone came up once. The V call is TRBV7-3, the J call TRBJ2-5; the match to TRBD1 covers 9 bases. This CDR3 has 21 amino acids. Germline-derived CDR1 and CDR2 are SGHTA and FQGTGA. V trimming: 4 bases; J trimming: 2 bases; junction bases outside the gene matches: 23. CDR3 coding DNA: TGTGCCAGCAGCTCGACTCACAGGGGGCAGCGTGGAGATTTCCTTCAAGAGACCCAGTACTTC. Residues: CASSSTHRGQRGDFLQETQYF.

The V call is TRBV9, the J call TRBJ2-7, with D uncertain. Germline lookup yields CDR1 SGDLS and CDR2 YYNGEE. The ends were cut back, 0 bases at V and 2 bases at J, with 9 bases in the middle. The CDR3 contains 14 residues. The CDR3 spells CASSVGVIAYEQYF. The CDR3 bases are TGTGCCAGCAGCGTAGGAGTGATCGCCTACGAGCAGTACTTC.

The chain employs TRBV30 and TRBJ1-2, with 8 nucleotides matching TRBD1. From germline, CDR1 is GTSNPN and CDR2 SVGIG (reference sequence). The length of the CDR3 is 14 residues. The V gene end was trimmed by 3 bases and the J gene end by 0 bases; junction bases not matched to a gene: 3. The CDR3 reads CAWSGQGSNYGYTF. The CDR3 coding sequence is TGTGCCTGGAGCGGACAGGGCTCTAACTATGGCTACACCTTC.